This TCR beta chain was retrieved from a study of brain T cells in children with intractable seizures. Only cases whose brain tissue showed the highest T cell transcript signatures were sequenced. Using immunoSEQ multiplex PCR, the repertoire was profiled, and TCRdb retains in-frame clones only, with some absent. The sample records around 44,000 clones, about nine tenths being singletons. In germline, CDR1 is MGHRA, CDR2 YSYEKL. The CDR3 length is 17 residues. Trimming took off 6 bases at V and 1 base at J, with 20 bases between the two ends. Worth noting for this clone: Antigen unknown.

Broader study findings: Pre- and post-surgery blood differed in depth, so pre-surgery absences may be undersampling.

Here the sequenced sample was peripheral blood, taken at surgery. V gene TRBV4-1 combines with J gene TRBJ2-3; D is perhaps TRBD2 (5 bases). This sequence was found in a girl aged 2 to 10 with tuberous sclerosis and intractable seizures. The CDR3 DNA sequence: TGCGCCAGCAGTCTACTGGGTGCCCTAGCCGGCACAGATACGCAGTATTTT. Encoded protein: CASSLLGALAGTDTQYF.